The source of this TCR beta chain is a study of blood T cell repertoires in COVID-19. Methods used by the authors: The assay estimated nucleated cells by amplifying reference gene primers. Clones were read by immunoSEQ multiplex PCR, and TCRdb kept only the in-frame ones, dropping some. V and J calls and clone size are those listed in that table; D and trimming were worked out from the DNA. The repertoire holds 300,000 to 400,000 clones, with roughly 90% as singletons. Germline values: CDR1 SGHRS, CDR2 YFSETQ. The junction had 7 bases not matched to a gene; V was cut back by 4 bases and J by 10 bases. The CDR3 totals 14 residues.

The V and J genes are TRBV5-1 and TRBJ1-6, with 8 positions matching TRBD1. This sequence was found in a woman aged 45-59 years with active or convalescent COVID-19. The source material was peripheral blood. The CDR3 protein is CASSTGQVSSPLHF. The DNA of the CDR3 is TGCGCCAGCAGCACGGGACAGGTTTCATCACCCCTCCACTTT.